The next 5 T cell receptor beta chains were all read from a single sample in a study of T cell clones after liver transplantation (dated by TCRdb to the late 2010s). The time point label, as the study defines it: pre-transplant. Library preparation was by the immunoSEQ multiplex PCR assay. TCRdb stores this immuneACCESS table with in-frame sequences only. Part of the clones is absent; in the studies checked, under half of the shortfall reflects unresolved V genes, and no reason is known for the rest. The sample data list over 100,000 clones, and 75% to 85% of these were observed just once. 0.99% of the sample lies in the top ten. This sample comprised CD4+ T cells from blood, obtained before liver transplant. These TCRs come from a human donor who received a liver transplant.

This clone was observed once. The chain links TRBV30 to TRBJ2-7, with TRBD1 matching over 9 bases. Germline V CDR1 and CDR2: GTSNPN, SVGIG (reference sequence). J lost 2 bases, V lost 4 bases, and 9 bases had no gene match. The CDR3 extends over 15 amino acids. The CDR3 is CAWNIQGAGPYEQYF. The CDR3 DNA is TGTGCCTGGAACATACAGGGGGCTGGCCCCTACGAGCAGTACTTC.

This chain joins TRBV5-1 and TRBJ2-2; tentatively, D is TRBD1 (5 bases). From germline, CDR1 is SGHRS and CDR2 YFSETQ. Deletions cut 4 bases from V and 0 bases from J, with 7 bases between. The CDR3 runs 14 residues. This chain's CDR3 is CASSVQANTGELFF. As DNA, the CDR3 is TGCGCCAGCAGCGTACAGGCGAACACCGGGGAGCTGTTTTTT.

This clone appeared a few times. The V and J genes are TRBV6-1 and TRBJ1-5; 8 positions match TRBD1. Germline CDR1 and CDR2: MNHNS and SASEGT. J was trimmed by 7 bases and V by 5 bases; bases with no gene match: 4. There are 13 residues in the CDR3. Here the CDR3 reads CASSNWDRQPQHF. The CDR3 DNA is TGTGCCAGCAGTAACTGGGACAGGCAGCCCCAGCATTTT.

This rearrangement joins TRBV14 to TRBJ1-2, with D maybe TRBD1 (6 bases). CDR3 length: 13 residues. Deletions cut 5 bases from V and 7 bases from J, with 14 bases between. Germline V lookup: CDR1 SGHDN, CDR2 FVKESK. CDR3: CASSVDSHRGYTF. CDR3 nucleotide sequence: TGTGCCAGCAGCGTGGACAGCCACCGTGGCTACACCTTC.

The chain recombines TRBV7-2 with TRBJ1-6, with 10 positions matching TRBD1. CDR3 length: 17 residues. From germline, CDR1 is SGHTA and CDR2 FQGNSA. V lost 2 bases, J lost 0 bases, and 1 base stayed unmatched. CDR3 residues: CASSLRTGGSYNSPLHF. CDR3 nucleotide sequence: TGTGCCAGCAGCTTACGGACAGGGGGCTCCTATAATTCACCCCTCCACTTT.